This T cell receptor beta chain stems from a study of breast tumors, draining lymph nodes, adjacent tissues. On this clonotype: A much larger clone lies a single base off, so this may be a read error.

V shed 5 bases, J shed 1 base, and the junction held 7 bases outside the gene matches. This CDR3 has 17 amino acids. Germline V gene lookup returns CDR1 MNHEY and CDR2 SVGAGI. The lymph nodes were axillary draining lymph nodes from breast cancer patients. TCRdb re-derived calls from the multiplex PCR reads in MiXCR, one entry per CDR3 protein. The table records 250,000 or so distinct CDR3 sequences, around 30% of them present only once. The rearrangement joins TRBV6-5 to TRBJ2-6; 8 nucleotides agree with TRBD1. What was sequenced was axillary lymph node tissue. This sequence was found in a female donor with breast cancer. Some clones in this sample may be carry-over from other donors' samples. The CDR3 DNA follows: TGTGCCAGCAGTCAAGGGACAGGCTTTTCTGGGGCCAACGTCCTGACTTTC. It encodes CASSQGTGFSGANVLTF.